These T cell receptor beta chains were read from a single sample in a study of control samples from healthy donors and cancer patients. Produced via immunoSEQ multiplex PCR; TCRdb's table is partial and in-frame only. The sample has 90,000 to 150,000 clones, approximately 88% seen once. The sample consisted of blood. The receptors shown here come from a man aged 40-50 years in good health. CDR3s include the opening cysteine and the closing phenylalanine or tryptophan. D genes are given only for firm matches.

CDR3aa: CASSHLPGRVSYNEQFF; d_gene: NA; j_gene: TRBJ2-1; v_gene: TRBV2; len: 17
CDR3aa: CASSLDGGNTEAFF; d_gene: NA; j_gene: TRBJ1-1; v_gene: TRBV13; len: 14
CDR3aa: CASSLGTEAFF; d_gene: NA; j_gene: TRBJ1-1; v_gene: TRBV7-9; len: 11
CDR3aa: CASSVQGRNYGYTF; d_gene: TRBD1; j_gene: TRBJ1-2; v_gene: TRBV7-9; len: 14
CDR3aa: CASSYVGTRPSEQYF; d_gene: TRBD2; j_gene: TRBJ2-7; v_gene: TRBV6-6; len: 15
CDR3aa: CASGLVVTSGGASYNEQFF; d_gene: TRBD2; j_gene: TRBJ2-1; v_gene: TRBV12-5; len: 19
CDR3aa: CASSPRSEETQYF; d_gene: NA; j_gene: TRBJ2-5; v_gene: TRBV7-9; len: 13
CDR3aa: CASKPDLNTEAFF; d_gene: NA; j_gene: TRBJ1-1; v_gene: TRBV6-5; len: 13
CDR3aa: CASSPGEWTEAFF; d_gene: NA; j_gene: TRBJ1-1; v_gene: TRBV12-3/TRBV12-4; len: 13
CDR3aa: CASSEAGPSSYGNTIYF; d_gene: NA; j_gene: TRBJ1-3; v_gene: TRBV2; len: 17
CDR3aa: CASSSHDRAGGYTF; d_gene: TRBD1; j_gene: TRBJ1-2; v_gene: TRBV27; len: 14
CDR3aa: CSALESGNTIYF; d_gene: NA; j_gene: TRBJ1-3; v_gene: TRBV29-1; len: 12
CDR3aa: CASSPTTYEQYF; d_gene: NA; j_gene: TRBJ2-7; v_gene: TRBV12-3/TRBV12-4; len: 12
CDR3aa: CATSDYSYEQYF; d_gene: NA; j_gene: TRBJ2-7; v_gene: TRBV24-1; len: 12
CDR3aa: CASSFDILYGYTF; d_gene: NA; j_gene: TRBJ1-2; v_gene: TRBV5-1; len: 13
CDR3aa: CASSDLSGGGTKNIQYF; d_gene: NA; j_gene: TRBJ2-4; v_gene: TRBV10-1; len: 17
CDR3aa: CASSPTFGGAGYTF; d_gene: NA; j_gene: TRBJ1-2; v_gene: TRBV11-3; len: 14
CDR3aa: CASSVNTNTGELFF; d_gene: NA; j_gene: TRBJ2-2; v_gene: TRBV9; len: 14
CDR3aa: CASRMTGFYEQYF; d_gene: NA; j_gene: TRBJ2-7; v_gene: TRBV12-3/TRBV12-4; len: 13
CDR3aa: CATRDRGTYNYGYTF; d_gene: TRBD1; j_gene: TRBJ1-2; v_gene: TRBV6-5; len: 15
CDR3aa: CASSPGGAKNTGELFF; d_gene: NA; j_gene: TRBJ2-2; v_gene: TRBV7-2; len: 16
CDR3aa: CASSLEVSGGALDEQFF; d_gene: TRBD2; j_gene: TRBJ2-1; v_gene: TRBV11-3; len: 17
CDR3aa: CASSLWTSADTQYF; d_gene: TRBD2; j_gene: TRBJ2-3; v_gene: TRBV7-9; len: 14
CDR3aa: CASSLGVGQGYEQYF; d_gene: TRBD1; j_gene: TRBJ2-7; v_gene: TRBV7-6; len: 15
CDR3aa: CASGLGDMYEQYF; d_gene: NA; j_gene: TRBJ2-7; v_gene: TRBV12-5; len: 13
CDR3aa: CASSMGGLAKNIQYF; d_gene: NA; j_gene: TRBJ2-4; v_gene: TRBV19; len: 15
CDR3aa: CASTQWAVNSPLHF; d_gene: NA; j_gene: TRBJ1-6; v_gene: TRBV7-8; len: 14
CDR3aa: CASTRSGEGTEAFF; d_gene: NA; j_gene: TRBJ1-1; v_gene: TRBV7-9; len: 14
CDR3aa: CASSQGQGNYGYTF; d_gene: TRBD1; j_gene: TRBJ1-2; v_gene: TRBV7-9; len: 14
CDR3aa: CASSQVVGRLWGNQPQHF; d_gene: NA; j_gene: TRBJ1-5; v_gene: TRBV4-1; len: 18
CDR3aa: CASRGQGATGELFF; d_gene: TRBD1; j_gene: TRBJ2-2; v_gene: TRBV28; len: 14
CDR3aa: CATSDSRGRSGYTF; d_gene: NA; j_gene: TRBJ1-2; v_gene: TRBV24-1; len: 14
CDR3aa: CAWSKGLNSPLHF; d_gene: NA; j_gene: TRBJ1-6; v_gene: TRBV30; len: 13
CDR3aa: CATRTGANYGYTF; d_gene: TRBD1; j_gene: TRBJ1-2; v_gene: TRBV12-3/TRBV12-4; len: 13
CDR3aa: CASSYRRFSSGNTIYF; d_gene: NA; j_gene: TRBJ1-3; v_gene: TRBV6-5; len: 16
CDR3aa: CASSVVSSGGADTQYF; d_gene: TRBD2; j_gene: TRBJ2-3; v_gene: TRBV9; len: 16
CDR3aa: CAWSVRGSGPYNEQFF; d_gene: TRBD2; j_gene: TRBJ2-1; v_gene: TRBV30; len: 16
CDR3aa: CASSPQGTNTEAFF; d_gene: NA; j_gene: TRBJ1-1; v_gene: TRBV9; len: 14
CDR3aa: CASSYIGDTQYF; d_gene: NA; j_gene: TRBJ2-3; v_gene: TRBV6-5; len: 12
CDR3aa: CASSFPGGETQYF; d_gene: TRBD2; j_gene: TRBJ2-5; v_gene: TRBV11-1; len: 13
CDR3aa: CASSTGTGSGNTIYF; d_gene: TRBD1; j_gene: TRBJ1-3; v_gene: TRBV6-6; len: 15
CDR3aa: CASSPTGNQPQHF; d_gene: TRBD1; j_gene: TRBJ1-5; v_gene: TRBV19; len: 13
CDR3aa: CASCEGGIGTEAFF; d_gene: NA; j_gene: TRBJ1-1; v_gene: TRBV5-1; len: 14
CDR3aa: CSARTGDGYTF; d_gene: TRBD1; j_gene: TRBJ1-2; v_gene: TRBV20-1; len: 11
CDR3aa: CASSSVQGAFYEQYF; d_gene: TRBD1; j_gene: TRBJ2-7; v_gene: TRBV28; len: 15
CDR3aa: CASSETQGTSTNEKLFF; d_gene: NA; j_gene: TRBJ1-4; v_gene: TRBV25-1; len: 17
CDR3aa: CASTLGTGPSPLHF; d_gene: TRBD1; j_gene: TRBJ1-6; v_gene: TRBV19; len: 14
CDR3aa: CASSYSWRGNYGYTF; d_gene: NA; j_gene: TRBJ1-2; v_gene: TRBV6-5; len: 15
CDR3aa: CASSAAGQGFEQYF; d_gene: TRBD1; j_gene: TRBJ2-7; v_gene: TRBV2; len: 14